Listed below are T cell receptor beta chains from one sample, sequenced in a study of blood T cells in healthy people across ages. TCRdb re-derived calls from the 5' RACE reads in MiXCR, one entry per CDR3 protein. Among around 800,000 distinct CDR3 sequences listed, around 25% were seen once. Separately, the same data were catalogued under a study of T cells of mothers and their children.

The sample taken for sequencing was blood. The receptor source for this set is a boy between 10 and 17 years old in good health. The CDR3 runs from the conserved cysteine through the conserved F or W. The D gene is left open where the match is weak. For some rows the clone size is stated as once, few or many, or as a class when expanded; others skip it.

cdr3_aa: CASSFSRGDGYTF
cdr3_nt: TGTGCCAGCAGTTTCTCCAGGGGGGATGGCTACACCTTC
clone_size: few
d_call: TRBD1
v_call: TRBV28
j_call: TRBJ1-2

cdr3_aa: CASSPPGPRSGNTIYF
cdr3_nt: TGTGCCAGCAGCCCACCGGGACCGCGCTCTGGAAACACCATATATTTT
clone_size: few
d_call: NA
v_call: TRBV7-8
j_call: TRBJ1-3

cdr3_aa: CASRAGGSYEQYF
cdr3_nt: TGCGCCAGCAGGGCCGGGGGGTCCTACGAGCAGTACTTC
clone_size: few
d_call: TRBD2
v_call: TRBV4-1
j_call: TRBJ2-7

cdr3_aa: CASSLGRRTGNNQPQHF
cdr3_nt: TGTGCCAGCAGCTTGGGACGGCGGACAGGGAACAATCAGCCCCAGCATTTT
clone_size: NA
d_call: TRBD1
v_call: TRBV5-6
j_call: TRBJ1-5

cdr3_aa: CSARDGANTEAFF
cdr3_nt: TGCAGTGCTAGAGATGGGGCGAACACTGAAGCTTTCTTT
clone_size: NA
d_call: NA
v_call: TRBV20-1
j_call: TRBJ1-1

cdr3_aa: CASSPTAGGVAYGYTF
cdr3_nt: TGTGCCAGCAGCCCGACAGCGGGTGGGGTGGCCTATGGCTACACCTTC
clone_size: NA
d_call: NA
v_call: TRBV12-3/TRBV12-4
j_call: TRBJ1-2

cdr3_aa: CASSLFGGTDNEQFF
cdr3_nt: TGTGCCAGCAGCTTATTCGGGGGAACGGACAATGAGCAGTTCTTC
clone_size: NA
d_call: NA
v_call: TRBV7-9
j_call: TRBJ2-1

cdr3_aa: CASSGELAGYNEQFF
cdr3_nt: TGCGCCAGCAGCGGTGAGCTAGCGGGGTACAATGAGCAGTTCTTC
clone_size: NA
d_call: TRBD2
v_call: TRBV5-1
j_call: TRBJ2-1

cdr3_aa: CASSRGGTNSNEQFF
cdr3_nt: TGTGCCAGCAGTCGGGGGGGGACTAATAGCAATGAGCAGTTCTTC
clone_size: NA
d_call: TRBD2
v_call: TRBV7-9
j_call: TRBJ2-1

cdr3_aa: CASSLATGGTHSYEQYF
cdr3_nt: TGCGCCAGCAGCCTCGCGACAGGCGGTACCCACTCCTACGAGCAGTACTTC
clone_size: NA
d_call: NA
v_call: TRBV5-1
j_call: TRBJ2-7

cdr3_aa: CASSASPAKNIQYF
cdr3_nt: TGTGCCAGCAGCGCCTCTCCTGCCAAAAACATTCAGTACTTC
clone_size: NA
d_call: NA
v_call: TRBV11-2
j_call: TRBJ2-4

cdr3_aa: CSARDSPGTNQPQHF
cdr3_nt: TGCAGTGCTAGAGATTCTCCCGGGACTAATCAGCCCCAGCATTTT
clone_size: NA
d_call: NA
v_call: TRBV20-1
j_call: TRBJ1-5

cdr3_aa: CASTLSGGDEQYF
cdr3_nt: TGTGCCAGCACTCTTAGCGGGGGGGACGAGCAGTACTTC
clone_size: few
d_call: TRBD2
v_call: TRBV28
j_call: TRBJ2-7

cdr3_aa: CASSLGTGEDNEQFF
cdr3_nt: TGTGCCAGCAGTTTAGGAACAGGGGAGGACAATGAGCAGTTCTTC
clone_size: few
d_call: NA
v_call: TRBV12-3/TRBV12-4
j_call: TRBJ2-1

cdr3_aa: CASSQDHPGGGYGYTF
cdr3_nt: TGTGCCAGCAGCCAAGATCATCCCGGGGGCGGCTATGGCTACACCTTC
clone_size: few
d_call: NA
v_call: TRBV3-1
j_call: TRBJ1-2

cdr3_aa: CASTAGENTGELFF
cdr3_nt: TGTGCCAGCACGGCGGGGGAGAACACCGGGGAGCTGTTTTTT
clone_size: few
d_call: TRBD2
v_call: TRBV12-3/TRBV12-4
j_call: TRBJ2-2